These T cell receptor beta chains were read from a single sample in a study of cytomegalovirus exposure and HLA in healthy donors. Data came from immunoSEQ multiplex PCR; TCRdb stores just in-frame clones and leaves some out. The table lists about 63,000 clones, more than 80% of them singletons. The sample was PBMCs. All receptors derive from a woman in her late teens or twenties in good health and CMV-seronegative. The CDR3 runs from the conserved cysteine through the conserved F or W. Each record gives: CDR3 protein, CDR3 DNA, J gene, D gene, V gene, clone size, CDR3 length. D genes are given only for firm matches. Only some rows state a clone size, as once, few, many or a class for expanded clones.

CDR3 protein: CASGPGQGQNIQYF
CDR3 DNA: TGTGCCAGCGGACCGGGACAGGGGCAAAACATTCAGTACTTC
J gene: TRBJ2-4
D gene: TRBD1
V gene: TRBV5-4
clone size: once
CDR3 length: 14

CDR3 protein: CASSVTGFAYEQYF
CDR3 DNA: TGTGCCAGCAGTGTGACAGGGTTCGCCTACGAGCAGTACTTC
J gene: TRBJ2-7
D gene: TRBD1
V gene: TRBV25-1
clone size: .
CDR3 length: 14

CDR3 protein: CASSLQTGRGNTEAFF
CDR3 DNA: TGTGCCAGCAGCCTTCAGACAGGCCGAGGGAACACTGAAGCTTTCTTT
J gene: TRBJ1-1
D gene: .
V gene: TRBV9
clone size: .
CDR3 length: 16

CDR3 protein: CASSPGSNTEAFF
CDR3 DNA: TGTGCCAGCAGTCCAGGCTCAAACACTGAAGCTTTCTTT
J gene: TRBJ1-1
D gene: .
V gene: TRBV6-5
clone size: .
CDR3 length: 13

CDR3 protein: CASSRQGETQYF
CDR3 DNA: TGTGCCAGCAGCCGACAGGGAGAGACCCAGTACTTC
J gene: TRBJ2-5
D gene: TRBD1
V gene: TRBV6-1
clone size: .
CDR3 length: 12

CDR3 protein: CASSSLAGGLNEQFF
CDR3 DNA: TGTGCCAGCAGCTCGTTAGCGGGGGGGCTCAATGAGCAGTTCTTC
J gene: TRBJ2-1
D gene: TRBD2
V gene: TRBV5-4
clone size: .
CDR3 length: 15

CDR3 protein: CASSYRTADYSNQPQHF
CDR3 DNA: TGTGCCAGCAGTTACCGGACAGCCGATTATAGCAATCAGCCCCAGCATTTT
J gene: TRBJ1-5
D gene: .
V gene: TRBV28
clone size: .
CDR3 length: 17

CDR3 protein: CASSDGRGETDTQYF
CDR3 DNA: TGTGCCAGCAGTGACGGGCGGGGGGAGACAGATACGCAGTATTTT
J gene: TRBJ2-3
D gene: TRBD2
V gene: TRBV6-4
clone size: many
CDR3 length: 15

CDR3 protein: CASSPGQANTGELFF
CDR3 DNA: TGTGCCAGCAGCCCGGGACAGGCGAACACCGGGGAGCTGTTTTTT
J gene: TRBJ2-2
D gene: TRBD1
V gene: TRBV6-4
clone size: .
CDR3 length: 15

CDR3 protein: CASSLSPARGAEPQYF
CDR3 DNA: TGCGCCAGCAGCTTGAGTCCCGCGCGGGGCGCGGAACCGCAGTACTTC
J gene: TRBJ2-7
D gene: .
V gene: TRBV5-1
clone size: .
CDR3 length: 16

CDR3 protein: CASKTSGSSYEQYF
CDR3 DNA: TGTGCCAGCAAAACTAGCGGGAGCTCCTACGAGCAGTACTTC
J gene: TRBJ2-7
D gene: TRBD2
V gene: TRBV2
clone size: .
CDR3 length: 14

CDR3 protein: CASSFGTSGFQETQYF
CDR3 DNA: TGTGCCAGCAGCTTCGGGACTAGCGGGTTCCAAGAGACCCAGTACTTC
J gene: TRBJ2-5
D gene: TRBD2
V gene: TRBV11-2
clone size: .
CDR3 length: 16

CDR3 protein: CASSQVVRGPIYGYTF
CDR3 DNA: TGCGCCAGCAGCCAAGTCGTCAGGGGGCCGATCTATGGCTACACCTTC
J gene: TRBJ1-2
D gene: TRBD1
V gene: TRBV4-1
clone size: .
CDR3 length: 16

CDR3 protein: CASSVGSYGYTF
CDR3 DNA: TGTGCCAGCAGCGTCGGGAGTTATGGCTACACCTTC
J gene: TRBJ1-2
D gene: .
V gene: TRBV9
clone size: .
CDR3 length: 12

CDR3 protein: CASGETGGSSYEQYF
CDR3 DNA: TGTGCCAGTGGGGAGACAGGGGGGAGCTCCTACGAGCAGTACTTC
J gene: TRBJ2-7
D gene: TRBD1
V gene: TRBV28
clone size: .
CDR3 length: 15

CDR3 protein: CASSLSHDRTYYEQYF
CDR3 DNA: TGTGCCAGCAGTTTATCCCATGACAGAACCTACTACGAGCAGTACTTC
J gene: TRBJ2-7
D gene: .
V gene: TRBV28
clone size: .
CDR3 length: 16

CDR3 protein: CASTRIAADTQYF
CDR3 DNA: TGTGCCAGCACCAGAATAGCGGCCGATACGCAGTATTTT
J gene: TRBJ2-3
D gene: .
V gene: TRBV7-2
clone size: .
CDR3 length: 13

CDR3 protein: CASRTVPNYGYTF
CDR3 DNA: TGTGCCAGCAGGACAGTACCTAACTATGGCTACACCTTC
J gene: TRBJ1-2
D gene: .
V gene: TRBV28
clone size: .
CDR3 length: 13

CDR3 protein: CASSTRTATYEQYF
CDR3 DNA: TGTGCCAGCAGCACCCGGACAGCAACCTACGAGCAGTACTTC
J gene: TRBJ2-7
D gene: .
V gene: TRBV7-8
clone size: once
CDR3 length: 14

CDR3 protein: CASSGTGNSPLHF
CDR3 DNA: TGTGCCAGTAGTGGGACAGGGAATTCACCCCTCCACTTT
J gene: TRBJ1-6
D gene: TRBD1
V gene: TRBV19
clone size: once
CDR3 length: 13

CDR3 protein: CASSLQRGLSTDTQYF
CDR3 DNA: TGTGCCAGCAGCTTGCAGCGGGGGCTGAGCACAGATACGCAGTATTTT
J gene: TRBJ2-3
D gene: TRBD2
V gene: TRBV5-4
clone size: .
CDR3 length: 16

CDR3 protein: CASSLIPTGGNSPLHF
CDR3 DNA: TGTGCCAGCAGTTTAATCCCGACAGGGGGAAATTCACCCCTCCACTTT
J gene: TRBJ1-6
D gene: TRBD1
V gene: TRBV28
clone size: .
CDR3 length: 16

CDR3 protein: CASSLAGQGIYEQYF
CDR3 DNA: TGTGCCAGCAGTTTAGCAGGACAGGGTATCTACGAGCAGTACTTC
J gene: TRBJ2-7
D gene: TRBD1
V gene: TRBV27
clone size: .
CDR3 length: 15

CDR3 protein: CASSLDARQGIF
CDR3 DNA: TGTGCCAGCAGCTTGGATGCGCGGCAGGGAATCTTC
J gene: TRBJ2-1
D gene: .
V gene: TRBV5-4
clone size: .
CDR3 length: 12

CDR3 protein: CASSPPETGTDTQYF
CDR3 DNA: TGTGCCAGCTCACCACCGGAGACAGGCACAGATACGCAGTATTTT
J gene: TRBJ2-3
D gene: .
V gene: TRBV18
clone size: .
CDR3 length: 15

CDR3 protein: CASSHGQNSRQYF
CDR3 DNA: TGTGCCAGCAGCCATGGACAGAATTCTCGGCAGTACTTC
J gene: TRBJ2-7
D gene: .
V gene: TRBV5-4
clone size: many
CDR3 length: 13

CDR3 protein: CASSFLEGEGKETQYF
CDR3 DNA: TGTGCCAGCTCATTCCTGGAGGGTGAGGGAAAAGAGACCCAGTACTTC
J gene: TRBJ2-5
D gene: .
V gene: TRBV18
clone size: .
CDR3 length: 16

CDR3 protein: CASHPTSGEETQYF
CDR3 DNA: TGTGCCAGTCACCCGACTAGCGGGGAAGAGACCCAGTACTTC
J gene: TRBJ2-5
D gene: TRBD2
V gene: TRBV28
clone size: .
CDR3 length: 14

CDR3 protein: CASSLRGGSSGHDEQFF
CDR3 DNA: TGTGCCAGCAGCTTAAGGGGGGGGTCTAGCGGTCACGATGAGCAGTTCTTC
J gene: TRBJ2-1
D gene: .
V gene: TRBV11-2
clone size: .
CDR3 length: 17

CDR3 protein: CASTSFRNTEAFF
CDR3 DNA: TGTGCCAGCACATCCTTCAGGAACACTGAAGCTTTCTTT
J gene: TRBJ1-1
D gene: .
V gene: TRBV28
clone size: .
CDR3 length: 13

CDR3 protein: CASSYRGQAYGYTF
CDR3 DNA: TGTGCCAGCAGTTACAGGGGGCAGGCCTATGGCTACACCTTC
J gene: TRBJ1-2
D gene: TRBD1
V gene: TRBV28
clone size: .
CDR3 length: 14

CDR3 protein: CASVPRRGGTYEQYF
CDR3 DNA: TGTGCCAGCGTTCCCCGCCGGGGGGGGACCTACGAGCAGTACTTC
J gene: TRBJ2-7
D gene: TRBD2
V gene: TRBV6-5
clone size: .
CDR3 length: 15

CDR3 protein: CAWRTRLDSYEQYF
CDR3 DNA: TGTGCCTGGCGAACAAGACTAGACTCCTACGAGCAGTACTTC
J gene: TRBJ2-7
D gene: .
V gene: TRBV30
clone size: .
CDR3 length: 14

CDR3 protein: CATSRDPGEPYEQYF
CDR3 DNA: TGTGCCACCAGCAGAGATCCGGGGGAGCCCTACGAGCAGTACTTC
J gene: TRBJ2-7
D gene: .
V gene: TRBV15
clone size: .
CDR3 length: 15

CDR3 protein: CASSAEGLYGYTF
CDR3 DNA: TGTGCCAGCAGTGCAGAGGGCCTCTATGGCTACACCTTC
J gene: TRBJ1-2
D gene: .
V gene: TRBV2
clone size: once
CDR3 length: 13

CDR3 protein: CASSLSPPSSGNTIYF
CDR3 DNA: TGTGCCAGCAGTTTATCTCCCCCCAGTTCTGGAAACACCATATATTTT
J gene: TRBJ1-3
D gene: .
V gene: TRBV28
clone size: .
CDR3 length: 16

CDR3 protein: CASSTWGQVDSDGYTF
CDR3 DNA: TGTGCCAGCAGCACCTGGGGACAGGTGGACTCTGATGGCTACACCTTC
J gene: TRBJ1-2
D gene: TRBD1
V gene: TRBV7-9
clone size: .
CDR3 length: 16

CDR3 protein: CASSARQGSGNTIYF
CDR3 DNA: TGTGCCAGTAGTGCCCGACAGGGTTCTGGAAACACCATATATTTT
J gene: TRBJ1-3
D gene: TRBD1
V gene: TRBV19
clone size: .
CDR3 length: 15

CDR3 protein: CASSRTSWNTGELFF
CDR3 DNA: TGTGCCAGCAGCCGGACTAGCTGGAACACCGGGGAGCTGTTTTTT
J gene: TRBJ2-2
D gene: TRBD2
V gene: TRBV5-6
clone size: .
CDR3 length: 15

CDR3 protein: CASSPPPAAGLNTEAFF
CDR3 DNA: TGTGCCAGCAGCCCCCCACCCGCCGCAGGGTTGAACACTGAAGCTTTCTTT
J gene: TRBJ1-1
D gene: .
V gene: TRBV5-4
clone size: .
CDR3 length: 17

CDR3 protein: CASSEARGGEAFF
CDR3 DNA: TGTGCCAGCAGTGAAGCGCGGGGAGGTGAAGCTTTCTTT
J gene: TRBJ1-1
D gene: .
V gene: TRBV6-1
clone size: .
CDR3 length: 13

CDR3 protein: CASSEALDRGLGETQYF
CDR3 DNA: TGTGCCAGCAGTGAAGCTTTGGACAGGGGGCTTGGGGAGACCCAGTACTTC
J gene: TRBJ2-5
D gene: TRBD1
V gene: TRBV6-1
clone size: .
CDR3 length: 17

CDR3 protein: CASGLAGRQGRDTEAFF
CDR3 DNA: TGTGCTAGTGGTTTGGCCGGGAGACAGGGAAGGGACACTGAAGCTTTCTTT
J gene: TRBJ1-1
D gene: TRBD1
V gene: TRBV12-5
clone size: once
CDR3 length: 17

CDR3 protein: CAWSGSGRAFTNEQFF
CDR3 DNA: TGTGCCTGGAGCGGGAGCGGGAGGGCTTTCACTAATGAGCAGTTCTTC
J gene: TRBJ2-1
D gene: TRBD2
V gene: TRBV30
clone size: .
CDR3 length: 16

CDR3 protein: CASSRAGEGYTF
CDR3 DNA: TGTGCCAGCAGCCGAGCAGGGGAGGGCTACACCTTC
J gene: TRBJ1-2
D gene: .
V gene: TRBV21-1
clone size: .
CDR3 length: 12

CDR3 protein: CAWSVRGRLYSNSPLHF
CDR3 DNA: TGTGCCTGGAGTGTACGGGGGAGGCTCTATTCTAATTCACCCCTCCACTTT
J gene: TRBJ1-6
D gene: .
V gene: TRBV30
clone size: .
CDR3 length: 17

CDR3 protein: CASSFDREGYTF
CDR3 DNA: TGTGCCAGCAGCTTCGACAGGGAGGGCTACACCTTC
J gene: TRBJ1-2
D gene: TRBD1
V gene: TRBV7-8
clone size: many
CDR3 length: 12

CDR3 protein: CASSFQQETQYF
CDR3 DNA: TGTGCCAGCAGTTTTCAGCAAGAGACCCAGTACTTC
J gene: TRBJ2-5
D gene: .
V gene: TRBV6-1
clone size: .
CDR3 length: 12

CDR3 protein: CASSLRGGGTEAFF
CDR3 DNA: TGCGCCAGCAGCTTGCGGGGAGGGGGCACTGAAGCTTTCTTT
J gene: TRBJ1-1
D gene: .
V gene: TRBV5-1
clone size: .
CDR3 length: 14

CDR3 protein: CASSFRDNYEQYF
CDR3 DNA: TGTGCCAGCAGCTTTCGGGATAACTACGAGCAGTACTTC
J gene: TRBJ2-7
D gene: .
V gene: TRBV7-9
clone size: once
CDR3 length: 13

CDR3 protein: CASSPQTPSYEQYF
CDR3 DNA: TGTGCCAGCAGCCCCCAGACACCTTCCTACGAGCAGTACTTC
J gene: TRBJ2-7
D gene: .
V gene: TRBV7-2
clone size: .
CDR3 length: 14

CDR3 protein: CASSPEGVGNYGYTF
CDR3 DNA: TGTGCCAGCTCACCTGAAGGGGTGGGGAACTATGGCTACACCTTC
J gene: TRBJ1-2
D gene: .
V gene: TRBV18
clone size: few
CDR3 length: 15

CDR3 protein: CASSRSQGTGELFF
CDR3 DNA: TGTGCCAGCTCACGATCACAGGGAACCGGGGAGCTGTTTTTT
J gene: TRBJ2-2
D gene: .
V gene: TRBV18
clone size: .
CDR3 length: 14

CDR3 protein: CASSPGGGLGTEAFF
CDR3 DNA: TGCGCCAGCAGCCCTGGCGGGGGTTTGGGCACTGAAGCTTTCTTT
J gene: TRBJ1-1
D gene: .
V gene: TRBV5-1
clone size: .
CDR3 length: 15

CDR3 protein: CASSLEAGGLDETQYF
CDR3 DNA: TGCGCCAGCAGCTTGGAGGCGGGGGGGCTGGATGAGACCCAGTACTTC
J gene: TRBJ2-5
D gene: TRBD2
V gene: TRBV5-1
clone size: .
CDR3 length: 16

CDR3 protein: CASSPGQGYEKLFF
CDR3 DNA: TGCGCCAGCAGCCCGGGACAGGGGTATGAAAAACTGTTTTTT
J gene: TRBJ1-4
D gene: TRBD1
V gene: TRBV4-1
clone size: .
CDR3 length: 14

CDR3 protein: CASSLELQPTGELFF
CDR3 DNA: TGTGCCAGCAGCTTAGAACTCCAACCCACCGGGGAGCTGTTTTTT
J gene: TRBJ2-2
D gene: .
V gene: TRBV7-2
clone size: once
CDR3 length: 15

CDR3 protein: CASRSGVAYNEQFF
CDR3 DNA: TGTGCCAGCAGGTCAGGTGTCGCGTACAATGAGCAGTTCTTC
J gene: TRBJ2-1
D gene: .
V gene: TRBV28
clone size: .
CDR3 length: 14

CDR3 protein: CASSLPGLTYSGNTIYF
CDR3 DNA: TGTGCCAGCAGTTTGCCAGGGCTCACTTACTCTGGAAACACCATATATTTT
J gene: TRBJ1-3
D gene: .
V gene: TRBV28
clone size: once
CDR3 length: 17

CDR3 protein: CASSEGVAGPYGYTF
CDR3 DNA: TGTGCCAGCAGTGAAGGGGTGGCGGGTCCCTATGGCTACACCTTC
J gene: TRBJ1-2
D gene: .
V gene: TRBV2
clone size: .
CDR3 length: 15